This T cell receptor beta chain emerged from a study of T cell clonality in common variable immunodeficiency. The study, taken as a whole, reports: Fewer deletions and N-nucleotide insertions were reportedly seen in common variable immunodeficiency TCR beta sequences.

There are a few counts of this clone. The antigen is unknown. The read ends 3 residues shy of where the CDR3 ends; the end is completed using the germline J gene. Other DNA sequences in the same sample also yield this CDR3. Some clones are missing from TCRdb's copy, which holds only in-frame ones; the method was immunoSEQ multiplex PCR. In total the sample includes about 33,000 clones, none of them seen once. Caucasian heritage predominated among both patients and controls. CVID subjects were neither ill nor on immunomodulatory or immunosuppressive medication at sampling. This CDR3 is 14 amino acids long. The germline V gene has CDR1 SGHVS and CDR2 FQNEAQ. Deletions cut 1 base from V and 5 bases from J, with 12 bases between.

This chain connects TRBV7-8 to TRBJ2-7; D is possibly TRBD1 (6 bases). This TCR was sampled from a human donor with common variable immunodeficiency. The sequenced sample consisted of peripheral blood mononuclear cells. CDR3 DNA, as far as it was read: TGTGCCAGCAGCTTAGGGTCAGGGGTTAACGAG. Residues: CASSLGSGVNE. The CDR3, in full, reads CASSLGSGVNEQYF.